These 21 T cell receptor beta chains originate from one sample sequenced in a study of shared clonotypes between healthy human individuals. Assay: immunoSEQ multiplex PCR; the TCRdb copy retains only in-frame clones and omits some. The sample comprises 1,500,000 or so clones, roughly 98.5% of which are singletons, and 0.36% rests with the top ten. Sequencing input: naive CD4+ T cells sorted from blood. The subset is: CD45RA+ positively selected. These receptors originate from a man younger than 45 in good health.

On this clone itself: Other DNA sequences of this sample code for an identical CDR3. The chain joins TRBV28 to TRBJ1-4; D is unresolved. Germline assignment: CDR1 MDHEN and CDR2 SYDVKM. The germline V and J ends were trimmed by 5 bases and 7 bases, with 8 bases remaining between them. This CDR3 spans 12 amino acids. This CDR3 reads CASSPLREKLFF. CDR3 in DNA: TGTGCCAGCAGTCCCCTCCGTGAAAAACTGTTTTTT. Filled out from reference TRBV28 and TRBJ1-4, the complete variable domain reads DVKVTQSSRYLVKRTGEKVFLECVQDMDHENMFWYRQDPGLGLRLIYFSYDVKMKEKGDIPEGYSVSREKKERFSLILESASTNQTSMYLCASSPLREKLFFGSGTQLSVL.

This chain uses TRBV19 with TRBJ2-1, with 9 bases that match TRBD2. The V gene end was trimmed by 0 bases and the J gene end by 1 base; junction bases not matched to a gene: 1. The CDR3 spans 16 residues. CDR1 is LNHDA, CDR2 SQIVND, per germline (reference sequence). The CDR3 DNA is TGTGCCAGTAGTATAGATGGACTAGCGTCCTACAATGAGCAGTTCTTC. Protein product: CASSIDGLASYNEQFF.

The chain carries TRBV15 and TRBJ1-5, with TRBD1 matching 9 bases. Germline lookup yields CDR1 LNHNV and CDR2 YYDKDF (reference sequence). This CDR3 comprises 19 residues. V trimming: 3 bases; J trimming: 4 bases; junction bases outside the gene matches: 16. The CDR3 spells CATSRVLGTGTFPNQPQHF. As DNA, the CDR3 is TGTGCCACCAGCAGGGTCCTCGGGACAGGGACTTTCCCTAATCAGCCCCAGCATTTT.

A remark on this clone: Other nucleotide sequences in the sample specify the same CDR3. The J gene is TRBJ2-1, the V gene TRBV19, with D perhaps matching TRBD2 (6 bases). V lost 0 bases, J lost 1 base, and 7 bases lay in between. CDR1 and CDR2 (germline): LNHDA, SQIVND (reference sequence). This CDR3 spans 15 amino acids. CDR3 region: CASSIDRGSYNEQFF. The CDR3 bases are TGTGCCAGTAGTATAGACCGGGGGTCCTACAATGAGCAGTTCTTC.

Concerning this clone: Other DNA sequences in the sample encode the same CDR3. This sequence joins TRBV9 and TRBJ2-2; D gene ambiguous. Germline-derived CDR1 and CDR2 are SGDLS and YYNGEE. CDR3 size: 11 residues. V lost 2 bases to trimming and J lost 6 bases, with 2 bases between them. The CDR3 loop is CASSVPGELFF. The CDR3 nucleotides read TGTGCCAGCAGCGTCCCCGGGGAGCTGTTTTTT. The full variable domain, completed using reference TRBV9 and TRBJ2-2, is DSGVTQTPKHLITATGQRVTLRCSPRSGDLSVYWYQQSLDQGLQFLIQYYNGEERAKGNILERFSAQQFPDLHSELNLSSLELGDSALYFCASSVPGELFFGEGSRLTVL.

This chain uses TRBV7-9 with TRBJ1-4; D remains ambiguous. The CDR3 covers 13 residues. Trimming took off 6 bases at V and 8 bases at J, with 13 bases between the two ends. Germline-derived CDR1 and CDR2 are SEHNR and FQNEAQ (reference sequence). As DNA, the CDR3 is TGTGCCAGCAGGTGGACCGAGAACGAAAAACTGTTTTTT. It yields the protein CASRWTENEKLFF.

The gene calls are TRBV6-4 and TRBJ1-1; 9 nucleotides line up with TRBD1. This CDR3 has 11 residues. The germline V gene encodes CDR1 MRHNA and CDR2 SNTAGT. The V gene end was trimmed by 7 bases and the J gene end by 7 bases; junction bases not matched to a gene: 1. CDR3 in amino acids: CASMDRGEAFF. CDR3 DNA: TGTGCCAGCATGGACAGGGGTGAAGCTTTCTTT.

The V and J genes are TRBV7-9 and TRBJ2-1; 12 nucleotides agree with TRBD1. Germline CDR1 reads SEHNR; CDR2 reads FQNEAQ (reference sequence). V was pared by 7 bases and J by 7 bases, with 8 bases of the junction left unmatched. This CDR3 is 15 amino acids long. CDR3 sequence: CASIIGDRGLNEQFF. DNA of the CDR3: TGTGCCAGCATCATCGGGGACAGGGGGCTAAATGAGCAGTTCTTC.

The rearrangement uses TRBV9 and TRBJ1-4; maybe TRBD1 (5 bases). The length of the CDR3 is 14 residues. Germline V CDR1 and CDR2: SGDLS, YYNGEE. Deletions cut 4 bases from V and 3 bases from J, with 10 bases between. The CDR3 is CASSPGGANEKLFF. CDR3 coding DNA: TGTGCCAGCAGCCCAGGAGGGGCTAATGAAAAACTGTTTTTT.

The chain employs TRBV6-6 and TRBJ2-2; the match to TRBD2 covers 14 bases. The trim removed 6 bases at V and 7 bases at J, leaving 7 bases unmatched. The germline gives CDR1 MNHNY, CDR2 SVGAGI (reference sequence). The CDR3 extends over 16 amino acids. The CDR3 region is CASSRGTSGRSGELFF. The CDR3 nucleotides read TGTGCCAGCAGCAGAGGGACTAGCGGGAGAAGCGGGGAGCTGTTTTTT.

CDR3 in amino acids: CASSPEAAEQYF. The CDR3, as DNA: TGTGCCAGCAGTCCCGAAGCAGCCGAGCAGTACTTC. J is TRBJ2-7 and V is TRBV2; D is unclear. Germline CDR1 is SNHLY and CDR2 is FYNNEI. The CDR3 consists of 12 residues. Trimming took off 5 bases at V and 6 bases at J, with 11 bases between the two ends. The full variable domain, in which reference TRBV2 and TRBJ2-7 provide the parts outside the CDR3, is EPEVTQTPSHQVTQMGQEVILRCVPISNHLYFYWYRQILGQKVEFLVSFYNNEISEKSEIFDDQFSVERPDGSNFTLKIRSTKLEDSAMYFCASSPEAAEQYFGPGTRLTVT.

The gene calls are TRBV28 and TRBJ1-4; D unresolved. The germline gives CDR1 MDHEN, CDR2 SYDVKM. The CDR3 loop spans 12 amino acids. V was clipped by 6 bases and J by 9 bases, with 11 bases between them. CDR3 sequence reads: CASSPPTQKLFF. CDR3 in DNA: TGTGCCAGCAGCCCCCCAACCCAAAAACTGTTTTTT.

The rearrangement joins TRBV28 to TRBJ2-7; 9 nucleotides agree with TRBD1. The CDR3 consists of 14 residues. From germline, CDR1 is MDHEN and CDR2 SYDVKM. V was pared by 6 bases and J by 4 bases, with 7 bases of the junction left unmatched. The CDR3 here is CASRLSDRGYEQYF. Written as DNA, the CDR3 is TGTGCCAGCAGACTCTCGGACAGGGGTTACGAGCAGTACTTC.

The rearrangement uses TRBV7-9 and TRBJ2-3, with D perhaps TRBD2 (5 bases). Per the germline V gene, CDR1 is SEHNR and CDR2 is FQNEAQ (reference sequence). This CDR3 spans 16 amino acids. V lost 5 bases and J 5 bases, leaving 20 bases between the germline ends. The CDR3: CASSPRASTRGDTQYF. In nucleotides, the CDR3 is TGTGCCAGCAGCCCCCGTGCCTCGACCCGGGGAGATACGCAGTATTTT.

The chain carries TRBV5-8 and TRBJ1-5; tentatively, D is TRBD1 (5 bases). CDR3 length: 15 amino acids. From germline, CDR1 is SGHTS and CDR2 YDEGEE. Deletions cut 0 bases from V and 3 bases from J, with 10 bases between. Written as DNA, the CDR3 is TGTGCCAGCAGCTTGGGGGACCGCATCAATCAGCCCCAGCATTTT. Translated: CASSLGDRINQPQHF.

The chain employs TRBV28 and TRBJ2-2; 8 positions match TRBD2. Germline lookup yields CDR1 MDHEN and CDR2 SYDVKM. The CDR3 spans 15 residues. J gave up 7 bases and V 8 bases, and 12 bases lay outside the gene matches. In nucleotides, the CDR3 is TGTGCCAGCGTCCCCACGGGACTAGTAGTCGGGGAGCTGTTTTTT. Amino acids: CASVPTGLVVGELFF.

This chain links TRBV15 with TRBJ1-4; no definite D call. CDR1 and CDR2 (germline): LNHNV, YYDKDF (reference sequence). CDR3 length equals 17 residues. With 0 bases removed from V and 0 bases from J, the gap between germline ends came to 11 bases. The CDR3 protein is CATSRDPLHATNEKLFF. CDR3 coding DNA: TGTGCCACCAGCAGAGACCCTCTCCATGCAACTAATGAAAAACTGTTTTTT.

The chain uses TRBV7-9 and TRBJ2-7; the D gene is possibly TRBD1 (6 bases). The CDR3 sequence is 14 residues long. The germline V and J ends were trimmed by 2 bases and 2 bases, with 10 bases remaining between them. Germline V gives CDR1 SEHNR, CDR2 FQNEAQ (reference sequence). The CDR3 nucleotides are TGTGCCAGCAGCTTAAAGACAGGCCCCTACGAGCAGTACTTC. This encodes CASSLKTGPYEQYF.

V usage is TRBV7-8 and J usage is TRBJ2-3, with 9 bases fitting TRBD2. V was pared by 1 base and J by 5 bases, with 4 bases of the junction left unmatched. CDR1 is SGHVS and CDR2 is FQNEAQ in the germline V gene. The length of the CDR3 is 15 residues. CDR3 DNA sequence: TGTGCCAGCAGCTTAGTTGTTAGCGGGAGAGATACGCAGTATTTT. Translated: CASSLVVSGRDTQYF. The full variable domain, with the rest looked up from reference TRBV7-8 and TRBJ2-3, is GAGVSQSPRYKVAKRGQDVALRCDPISGHVSLFWYQQALGQGPEFLTYFQNEAQLDKSGLPSDRFFAERPEGSVSTLKIQRTQQEDSAVYLCASSLVVSGRDTQYFGPGTRLTVL.

This sequence joins TRBV6-1 and TRBJ2-5; no firm D call. The germline V gene encodes CDR1 MNHNS and CDR2 SASEGT. The CDR3 runs to 14 residues. Trimming shortened V by 0 bases and J by 7 bases, and 12 bases separated the two germline ends. The CDR3 bases are TGTGCCAGCAGTGAAGCGGTGGAATTTCGGACCCAGTACTTC. Protein sequence: CASSEAVEFRTQYF.

The CDR3 nucleotides are TGTGCCAGCAGCCCGGGGTCAGTAGCGCAATCCTACAATGAGCAGTTCTTC. It translates to CASSPGSVAQSYNEQFF. The chain recombines TRBV7-6 with TRBJ2-1; D is perhaps TRBD2 (5 bases). CDR3 length equals 17 residues. The V end was cut by 5 bases, the J end by 1 base, with 18 bases between. Per the germline V gene, CDR1 is SGHVS and CDR2 is FNYEAQ. The full variable domain, in which reference TRBV7-6 and TRBJ2-1 provide the parts outside the CDR3, is GAGVSQSPRYKVTKRGQDVALRCDPISGHVSLYWYRQALGQGPEFLTYFNYEAQQDKSGLPNDRFSAERPEGSISTLTIQRTEQRDSAMYRCASSPGSVAQSYNEQFFGPGTRLTVL.